This entry describes one T cell receptor (beta chain). Its antigen is unidentified. Assay: immunoSEQ multiplex PCR; the TCRdb copy retains only in-frame clones and omits some. The sample shows about 12,000 clones, roughly 71% of them seen only once. These data are taken from a study of CD4 T cells in relation to SARS-CoV-2 and coronaviruses. Germline CDR1 ENHRY, CDR2 SYGVKD. V was pared by 4 bases and J by 3 bases, with 12 bases between. The CDR3 consists of 14 residues. CD4+ T cells from unexposed donors were obtained before the COVID-19 pandemic (2011-2018). After about 10 days of culture, CD4+ T cells were isolated. Fresh IL-2 medium replaced half the medium on days 3 and 7.

The V call is TRBV10-3, the J call TRBJ1-2; D ambiguous. The clonotype comes from a human donor in good health. Material for sequencing was CD4+ T cells from PBMCs, cultured in vitro. Here the CDR3 DNA reads TGTGCCATCAGTGGGACCGGGATGGACTATGGCTACACCTTC. As protein: CAISGTGMDYGYTF.